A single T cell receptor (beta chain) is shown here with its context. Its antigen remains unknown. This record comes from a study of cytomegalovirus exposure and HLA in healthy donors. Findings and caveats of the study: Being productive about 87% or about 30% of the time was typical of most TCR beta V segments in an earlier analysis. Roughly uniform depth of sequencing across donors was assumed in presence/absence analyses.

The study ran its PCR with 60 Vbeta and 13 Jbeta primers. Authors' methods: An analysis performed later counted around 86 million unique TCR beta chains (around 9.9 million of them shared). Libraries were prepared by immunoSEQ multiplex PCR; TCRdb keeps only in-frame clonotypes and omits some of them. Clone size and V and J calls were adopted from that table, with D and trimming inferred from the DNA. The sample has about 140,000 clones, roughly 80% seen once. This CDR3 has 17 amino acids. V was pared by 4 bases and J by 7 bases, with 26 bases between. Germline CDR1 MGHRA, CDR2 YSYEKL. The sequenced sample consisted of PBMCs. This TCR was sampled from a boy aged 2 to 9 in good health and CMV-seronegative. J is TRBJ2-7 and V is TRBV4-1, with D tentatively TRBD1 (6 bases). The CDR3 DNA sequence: TGCGCCAGCAGCCTACACCTTCCCCGGGACATCGGTAAGGAGCAGTACTTC. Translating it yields CASSLHLPRDIGKEQYF.